This is a list of T cell receptor beta chains from one sample in a study of cytomegalovirus exposure and HLA in healthy donors. Only in-frame clones appear in the TCRdb table, and some are missing; sequencing was by immunoSEQ multiplex PCR. The sample comprises 150,000 to 200,000 clones, 75% to 85% of which are singletons, and more than 1.5% rests with the top ten. Specimen: PBMCs. Receptors originate from a woman in her forties or fifties in good health and CMV-seronegative. Each CDR3 is given with its conserved first and last residue. The D gene is left open where the match is weak. Clone size, where shown, is once, few, many, or a class for clones that have expanded.

CDR3: CASSPLGGYGYTF
DNA: TGTGCCAGCAGTCCGCTGGGAGGCTATGGCTACACCTTC
size: few
V: TRBV28
D: .
J: TRBJ1-2

CDR3: CASSQDRSPRNQPQHF
DNA: TGCGCCAGCAGCCAAGATAGAAGCCCTCGCAATCAGCCCCAGCATTTT
size: .
V: TRBV4-1
D: .
J: TRBJ1-5

CDR3: CASSPPGQLNQPQPF
DNA: TGTGCCAGCAGCCCCCCGGGACAGCTCAATCAGCCCCAGCCTTTT
size: .
V: TRBV28
D: TRBD1
J: TRBJ1-5

CDR3: CASSLNQGTFLGYTF
DNA: TGTGCCAGCAGTTTAAACCAGGGGACCTTTCTGGGCTACACCTTC
size: once
V: TRBV27
D: .
J: TRBJ1-2

CDR3: CASSLEPGRGSSYGYTF
DNA: TGTGCCAGCAGCTTAGAGCCGGGCAGGGGGAGTTCTTATGGCTACACCTTC
size: .
V: TRBV5-5
D: TRBD1
J: TRBJ1-2

CDR3: CASSQGQGYSGNTIYF
DNA: TGTGCCAGCAGCCAGGGACAGGGATACTCTGGAAACACCATATATTTT
size: .
V: TRBV7-2
D: TRBD1
J: TRBJ1-3

CDR3: CASSLGGQNTEAFF
DNA: TGTGCCAGCAGCTTGGGCGGGCAGAACACTGAAGCTTTCTTT
size: .
V: TRBV7-6
D: .
J: TRBJ1-1

CDR3: CASSHGGQNYGYTF
DNA: TGTGCCAGTAGTCACGGGGGACAGAACTATGGCTACACCTTC
size: .
V: TRBV19
D: TRBD1
J: TRBJ1-2

CDR3: CASSLTSSTDTQYF
DNA: TGCGCCAGCAGCTTGACTAGCAGCACAGATACGCAGTATTTT
size: once
V: TRBV5-1
D: .
J: TRBJ2-3

CDR3: CASSNWAGGTGELFF
DNA: TGTGCCAGTAGTAATTGGGCAGGGGGCACCGGGGAGCTGTTTTTT
size: .
V: TRBV19
D: TRBD1
J: TRBJ2-2

CDR3: CATSRDLAGNTEAFF
DNA: TGTGCCACCAGCAGAGATTTGGCAGGTAACACTGAAGCTTTCTTT
size: .
V: TRBV15
D: .
J: TRBJ1-1

CDR3: CAWSAGLERVDEQFF
DNA: TGTGCCTGGAGTGCGGGACTAGAAAGGGTCGATGAGCAGTTCTTC
size: .
V: TRBV30
D: TRBD2
J: TRBJ2-1

CDR3: CASSVRTGSTPPLHF
DNA: TGCGCCAGCAGCGTAAGGACAGGGAGCACGCCACCCCTCCACTTT
size: .
V: TRBV5-1
D: TRBD1
J: TRBJ1-6

CDR3: CASSLPRGKTEQYF
DNA: TGTGCCAGCAGCCTGCCCAGGGGAAAAACTGAGCAGTACTTC
size: .
V: TRBV11-2
D: .
J: TRBJ2-7

CDR3: CASRQVRNQPQHF
DNA: TGTGCCAGCAGACAGGTTCGCAATCAGCCCCAGCATTTT
size: few
V: TRBV6-5
D: .
J: TRBJ1-5

CDR3: CASSSPGQGAEAFF
DNA: TGCGCCAGCAGCTCACCGGGACAGGGGGCTGAAGCTTTCTTT
size: few
V: TRBV5-1
D: TRBD1
J: TRBJ1-1

CDR3: CASSLMEVTDTQYF
DNA: TGTGCCAGCAGCTTGATGGAGGTCACAGATACGCAGTATTTT
size: .
V: TRBV5-4
D: .
J: TRBJ2-3

CDR3: CSVDPGGAGGYTF
DNA: TGCAGCGTTGATCCGGGGGGGGCCGGTGGCTACACCTTC
size: .
V: TRBV29-1
D: .
J: TRBJ1-2

CDR3: CASSLAGLNEQFF
DNA: TGCGCCAGCAGCTTGGCCGGACTCAATGAGCAGTTCTTC
size: .
V: TRBV5-1
D: .
J: TRBJ2-1

CDR3: CASSIVRSSYEQYF
DNA: TGTGCCAGTAGTATCGTCCGGAGCTCCTACGAGCAGTACTTC
size: .
V: TRBV19
D: .
J: TRBJ2-7

CDR3: CASSSVPSGRSIDTQYF
DNA: TGTGCCAGCAGCTCAGTTCCTAGCGGGAGAAGCATAGATACGCAGTATTTT
size: .
V: TRBV11-1
D: TRBD2
J: TRBJ2-3

CDR3: CASSLGIAGVTSYEQYF
DNA: TGTGCCAGCAGCTTGGGGATAGCGGGGGTGACCTCCTACGAGCAGTACTTC
size: .
V: TRBV5-6
D: TRBD2
J: TRBJ2-7

CDR3: CASSEVVSIEPQHF
DNA: TGTGCCAGCAGTGAAGTAGTATCTATCGAGCCCCAGCATTTT
size: few
V: TRBV6-1
D: .
J: TRBJ1-5

CDR3: CASSLAHRQGANEKLFF
DNA: TGTGCCAGCAGCTTAGCGCACCGACAGGGAGCTAATGAAAAACTGTTTTTT
size: .
V: TRBV7-9
D: TRBD1
J: TRBJ1-4

CDR3: CASSRSRDTQYF
DNA: TGCGCCAGCAGCCGATCCAGAGATACGCAGTATTTT
size: once
V: TRBV4-3
D: .
J: TRBJ2-3

CDR3: CASSSGDTYLAKNIQYF
DNA: TGTGCCAGCAGCTCCGGCGACACATACCTAGCCAAAAACATTCAGTACTTC
size: .
V: TRBV7-4
D: .
J: TRBJ2-4

CDR3: CASSAGDSLPGDYTF
DNA: TGTGCCAGCAGTGCTGGGGACAGCCTTCCAGGAGACTACACCTTC
size: .
V: TRBV28
D: TRBD1
J: TRBJ1-2

CDR3: CASSSLLAGGPYEQYF
DNA: TGTGCCAGCAGCTCCCTTTTGGCGGGAGGGCCTTACGAGCAGTACTTC
size: .
V: TRBV11-2
D: TRBD2
J: TRBJ2-7

CDR3: CASSLGGPPGYTF
DNA: TGCGCCAGCAGCTTAGGGGGACCTCCTGGCTACACCTTC
size: .
V: TRBV5-1
D: .
J: TRBJ1-2

CDR3: CASRLAGYNEQFF
DNA: TGCGCCAGCCGACTAGCGGGTTACAATGAGCAGTTCTTC
size: .
V: TRBV10-2
D: TRBD2
J: TRBJ2-1

CDR3: CASSAGQGLNSPLHF
DNA: TGTGCCAGCAGCGCCGGACAGGGCTTAAATTCACCCCTCCACTTT
size: .
V: TRBV7-2
D: TRBD1
J: TRBJ1-6

CDR3: CAISDTGSSYNEQFF
DNA: TGTGCCATCAGTGATACGGGGAGCTCCTACAATGAGCAGTTCTTC
size: .
V: TRBV10-3
D: .
J: TRBJ2-1

CDR3: CASSPGHPNTEAFF
DNA: TGTGCCAGCAGCCCGGGACACCCGAACACTGAAGCTTTCTTT
size: .
V: TRBV5-6
D: .
J: TRBJ1-1

CDR3: CASSPRGPKIYEQYF
DNA: TGTGCCAGCAGCCCGAGAGGGCCAAAGATCTACGAGCAGTACTTC
size: .
V: TRBV13
D: .
J: TRBJ2-7

CDR3: CASRQPGSNSYEQYF
DNA: TGTGCCAGCAGGCAACCGGGATCAAACTCCTACGAGCAGTACTTC
size: .
V: TRBV6-1
D: .
J: TRBJ2-7

CDR3: CASSGQGVGETQYF
DNA: TGTGCCAGCAGTGGACAGGGGGTTGGAGAGACCCAGTACTTC
size: .
V: TRBV2
D: TRBD1
J: TRBJ2-5

CDR3: CASSLGGTGFQETQYF
DNA: TGCGCCAGCAGCTTGGGGGGAACAGGGTTCCAAGAGACCCAGTACTTC
size: .
V: TRBV5-1
D: .
J: TRBJ2-5

CDR3: CASSRGTGGSGELFF
DNA: TGCGCCAGCAGCCGCGGGACAGGGGGTAGCGGGGAGCTGTTTTTT
size: .
V: TRBV5-1
D: TRBD1
J: TRBJ2-2